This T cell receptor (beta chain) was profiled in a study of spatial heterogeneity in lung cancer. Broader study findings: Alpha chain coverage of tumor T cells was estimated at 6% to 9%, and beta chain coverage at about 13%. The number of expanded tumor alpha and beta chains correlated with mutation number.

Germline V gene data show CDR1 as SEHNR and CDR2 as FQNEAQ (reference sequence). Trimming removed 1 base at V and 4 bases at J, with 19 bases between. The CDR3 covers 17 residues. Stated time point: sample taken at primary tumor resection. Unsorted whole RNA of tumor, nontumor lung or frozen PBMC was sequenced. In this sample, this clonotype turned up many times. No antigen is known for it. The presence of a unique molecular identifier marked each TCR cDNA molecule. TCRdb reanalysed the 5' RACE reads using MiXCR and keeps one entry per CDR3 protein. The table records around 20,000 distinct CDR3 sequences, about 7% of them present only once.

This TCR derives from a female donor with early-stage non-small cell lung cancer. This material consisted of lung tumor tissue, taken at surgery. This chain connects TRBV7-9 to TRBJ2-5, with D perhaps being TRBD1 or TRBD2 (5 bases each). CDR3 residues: CASSLGSLLSGGETQYF. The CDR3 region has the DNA TGTGCCAGCAGCTTAGGGTCACTCTTATCTGGGGGAGAGACCCAGTACTTC.